Listed below are T cell receptor beta chains from one sample, sequenced in a study of blood T cell repertoires in COVID-19. Sequencing used immunoSEQ multiplex PCR; TCRdb keeps in-frame clones, though not all of them. The sample shows around 69,000 clones, about 82% of them seen only once. Sample: peripheral blood. The receptors were sampled from a woman aged 55-70 years with acute or convalescent COVID-19. The CDR3 runs from the conserved cysteine through the conserved F or W. Each record gives: clone size, D gene, J gene, V gene, CDR3 DNA, CDR3 protein. The D gene is left open where the match is weak. Clone sizes are given selectively: once, few, many, or a class where the clone is expanded.

- | TRBD2 | TRBJ2-7 | TRBV27 | TGTGCCAGCAGGGGACTAGCGGACCCCTACGAGCAGTACTTC | CASRGLADPYEQYF
- | - | TRBJ2-2 | TRBV19 | TGTGCCAGTAGTAATGGGGGGGCTGCGAACACCGGGGAGCTGTTTTTT | CASSNGGAANTGELFF
- | TRBD2 | TRBJ2-7 | TRBV15 | TGTGCCACCAGCAGAGATGCAATCCCTGGCCTAGCGGTTGTGGGAGAGCAGTACTTC | CATSRDAIPGLAVVGEQYF
- | TRBD2 | TRBJ2-4 | TRBV7-2 | TGTGCCAGCAGCCCAGCGGGGATACGAGCCAAAAACATTCAGTACTTC | CASSPAGIRAKNIQYF
- | - | TRBJ1-6 | TRBV27 | TGTGCCAGCAGTTTCGAGGGGGTCACCCTCCACTTT | CASSFEGVTLHF
few | - | TRBJ1-2 | TRBV2 | TGTGCCAGCACTTCCGGGACTCCTCTCCATGGCTACACCTTC | CASTSGTPLHGYTF
once | TRBD1 | TRBJ1-5 | TRBV10-3 | TGTGCCATCAGTGAAGACAGGGAGGTGGGTCAGCCCCAGCATTTT | CAISEDREVGQPQHF
- | - | TRBJ2-7 | TRBV7-9 | TGTGCCAGCAGCTTAGAGGAAGGGAGAGAGCAGTACTTC | CASSLEEGREQYF
- | - | TRBJ2-7 | TRBV27 | TGTGCCAGCAACTATGCTGACAGGCCATACGAGCAGTACTTC | CASNYADRPYEQYF
- | TRBD2 | TRBJ2-7 | TRBV19 | TGTGCCAGTAGTATTTTAGCGGGAGGCTACGAGCAGTACTTC | CASSILAGGYEQYF
- | TRBD1 | TRBJ1-5 | TRBV28 | TGTGCCAGCAGGACAGGGGCTCAGCCCCAGCATTTT | CASRTGAQPQHF
- | TRBD2 | TRBJ2-5 | TRBV7-7 | TGTGCTAGCAGCCAAACCCCAGCTAGCGGGGGGGCAGGAGAGACCCAGTACTTC | CASSQTPASGGAGETQYF
once | TRBD2 | TRBJ2-3 | TRBV7-7 | TGTGCCAGCAGCAGGACTAGCGGAGTCACAGATACGCAGTATTTT | CASSRTSGVTDTQYF
- | - | TRBJ2-7 | TRBV5-1 | TGCGCCAGCAGCCAGGACAGAACTAACGAGCAGTACTTC | CASSQDRTNEQYF
- | - | TRBJ1-6 | TRBV18 | TGTGCCACCGCACTCCAGGGGTATGGTAATTCACCCCTCCACTTT | CATALQGYGNSPLHF
once | - | TRBJ2-1 | TRBV6-1 | TGTGCCAGCAGTGAAGCTGTGGCGGGAATCAATGAGCAGTTCTTC | CASSEAVAGINEQFF
- | TRBD2 | TRBJ2-1 | TRBV4-1 | TGCGCCAGCAGCCGGGGACTAGCGGGGTCCTACAATGAGCAGTTCTTC | CASSRGLAGSYNEQFF
- | - | TRBJ1-1 | TRBV29-1 | TGCAGCGTTTACAGGGTCTTGGGTGAAGCTTTCTTT | CSVYRVLGEAFF
- | - | TRBJ1-5 | TRBV28 | TGTGCCAGCAGTACTCCTATACAGCCCCAGCATTTT | CASSTPIQPQHF
- | TRBD2 | TRBJ2-3 | TRBV29-1 | TGCAGCGTTGAACCCCCTAGCGGGGGGACAGATACGCAGTATTTT | CSVEPPSGGTDTQYF
- | - | TRBJ1-4 | TRBV5-1 | TGCGCCAGCAGCCCGAACAGGCAAGGCAATGAAAAACTGTTTTTT | CASSPNRQGNEKLFF
- | TRBD2 | TRBJ2-5 | TRBV5-4 | TGTGCCAGCAGCTTACCCGGGACTAGAAAACAAGAGACCCAGTACTTC | CASSLPGTRKQETQYF
- | - | TRBJ1-2 | TRBV5-8 | TGTGCCAGCAGCCCCTATAACTATGGCTACACCTTC | CASSPYNYGYTF
- | TRBD1 | TRBJ2-4 | TRBV29-1 | TGCAGCGCCACTCTCGCAGGGGGCCGGTACTTC | CSATLAGGRYF
once | TRBD2 | TRBJ2-7 | TRBV5-1 | TGCGCCAGCAGCCCCGGGACTAGCTCCTACGAGCAGTACTTC | CASSPGTSSYEQYF
- | TRBD1 | TRBJ1-1 | TRBV5-1 | TGCGCCAGCACCAGGGACAGTTTTTCGAACACTGAAGCTTTCTTT | CASTRDSFSNTEAFF
- | - | TRBJ1-1 | TRBV19 | TGTGCCAGCAAAAAACAGGACAGAATGAACACTGAAGCTTTCTTT | CASKKQDRMNTEAFF
- | TRBD2 | TRBJ2-1 | TRBV18 | TGTGCCAGCTCACCGGCGGGGGGGGCCGAAAATGAGCAGTTCTTC | CASSPAGGAENEQFF
- | - | TRBJ1-2 | TRBV3-1/TRBV3-2 | TGTGCCAGCAGCCGTCCCGGGACAAGCTATGGCTACACCTTC | CASSRPGTSYGYTF
- | TRBD1 | TRBJ1-2 | TRBV11-2 | TGTGCCAGCAGCCCAGCCCCGACAGGGGGCAATGGCTACACCTTC | CASSPAPTGGNGYTF
once | TRBD2 | TRBJ2-1 | TRBV19 | TGTGCCAGTAGCGAGGGACTAGCGGGGCCCTACAATGAGCAGTTCTTC | CASSEGLAGPYNEQFF
- | - | TRBJ1-1 | TRBV7-9 | TGTGCCAGCAGCAACTATCCTTTGACCAGCCAAAGAGGCACTGAAGCTTTCTTT | CASSNYPLTSQRGTEAFF
- | - | TRBJ2-5 | TRBV2 | TGTGCCAGCAGTGAACGGCGGGGAGAGACCCAGTACTTC | CASSERRGETQYF
- | - | TRBJ1-1 | TRBV28 | TGTGCCAGCAGTGTCGGGTGGCTAGGCACTGAAGCTTTCTTT | CASSVGWLGTEAFF
- | - | TRBJ1-2 | TRBV6-6 | TGTGCCAGCAATAGAGGGGGACAAAAAGATTATGGCTACACCTTC | CASNRGGQKDYGYTF
- | TRBD1 | TRBJ1-1 | TRBV6-2/TRBV6-3 | TGTGCCAGCAGTTTGACAGGGTCCGGGATGACTGAAGCTTTCTTT | CASSLTGSGMTEAFF
once | TRBD1 | TRBJ1-2 | TRBV2 | TGTGCCAGCAGACACATCTACACGGGACAGGGCTCCGGCTACACCTTC | CASRHIYTGQGSGYTF
- | TRBD2 | TRBJ2-2 | TRBV4-2 | TGTGCCAGCAGCCAAGTCCTTAGCGGGGGGGCCGGGGAGCTGTTTTTT | CASSQVLSGGAGELFF
- | - | TRBJ2-1 | TRBV11-2 | TGTGCCAGCAGCTTGAGGGGGAGCTCCTACAATGAGCAGTTCTTC | CASSLRGSSYNEQFF
- | - | TRBJ2-5 | TRBV30 | TGTGCCTGGAGTGTGAGGGCTTCTACCCGGGGGACCCAGTACTTC | CAWSVRASTRGTQYF
- | TRBD2 | TRBJ2-1 | TRBV7-2 | TGTGCCAGCAGCTTCAGCGGGAGTAAGAATGAGCAGTTCTTC | CASSFSGSKNEQFF
- | TRBD1 | TRBJ2-3 | TRBV5-6 | TGTGCCAGCAGCCCGAGTGGACAGGGGACAGATACGCAGTATTTT | CASSPSGQGTDTQYF
once | TRBD2 | TRBJ2-7 | TRBV7-9 | TGTGCCAGCAGCTGGGACTACCAAGCGTACTACGAGCAGTACTTC | CASSWDYQAYYEQYF
few | - | TRBJ2-7 | TRBV9 | TGTGCCAGCAGCGTAGATGACAGAGCCTACGAGCAGTACTTC | CASSVDDRAYEQYF
- | - | TRBJ2-1 | TRBV12-3/TRBV12-4 | TGTGCCAGCGGAGGGAGCTCCTACAATGAGCAGTTCTTC | CASGGSSYNEQFF
- | - | TRBJ1-1 | TRBV3-1/TRBV3-2 | TGTGCCAGCAGCCAAGATAGGAACAGGGTAGCGATGAACACTGAAGCTTTCTTT | CASSQDRNRVAMNTEAFF
once | - | TRBJ1-4 | TRBV6-5 | TGTGCCAGCAGTTACGGACCTGGGGGCGGGAATGAAAAACTGTTTTTT | CASSYGPGGGNEKLFF
- | TRBD1 | TRBJ2-1 | TRBV28 | TGTGCCAGCAGGAACAGGGACAGGGGTCAGTTCTTC | CASRNRDRGQFF
- | TRBD1 | TRBJ1-6 | TRBV18 | TGTGCCAGCTCACCTCCCGCGGGCAGGGGGAATTCACCCCTCCACTTT | CASSPPAGRGNSPLHF
- | TRBD1 | TRBJ2-6 | TRBV30 | TGTGCCTGGTCAGGGGGATCTGGGGCCAACGTCCTGACTTTC | CAWSGGSGANVLTF
once | TRBD1 | TRBJ1-3 | TRBV3-1/TRBV3-2 | TGTGCCAGCAGCCGACTAAGCTTCGGGACAGTTGGAAACACCATATATTTT | CASSRLSFGTVGNTIYF
- | - | TRBJ1-1 | TRBV5-1 | TGCGCCAGCAGCTTGGAGGGGAGGGGAACGAATGCTTTCTTT | CASSLEGRGTNAFF
- | TRBD1 | TRBJ1-1 | TRBV29-1 | TGCAGCGGGTACAGGGGACAAGCTTTCTTT | CSGYRGQAFF
- | - | TRBJ2-1 | TRBV2 | TGTGCCAGCAGTGCCGACAGGCAATACAATGAGCAGTTCTTC | CASSADRQYNEQFF
many | - | TRBJ2-7 | TRBV28 | TGTGCCAGCAGTCGCCTAAAAAGCGAGCAGTACTTC | CASSRLKSEQYF
- | TRBD1 | TRBJ1-3 | TRBV5-4 | TGTGCCAGCAGCTGGGACAGCGCTGGAAACACCATATATTTT | CASSWDSAGNTIYF
few | - | TRBJ1-1 | TRBV6-5 | TGTGCCAGCAGGAACAGGGCGGACACTGAAGCTTTCTTT | CASRNRADTEAFF